This TCR beta chain is drawn from a study of T cell responses to AZD1222 COVID-19 vaccine (dated by TCRdb to about 2021). With regard to the full study: A total of just over 230 trial participants underwent TCR sequencing, of whom around 210 had received two doses of AZD1222 and about 26 had received two doses of the MenACWY control vaccine. Trial participants were enrolled into age subgroups of 18-55, 56-69 and 70-plus years, which contained around 140, 26 and 57 TCR-sequenced participants, respectively.

Results the study describes overall, beyond this receptor: Spike-specific TCR breadth and depth rose significantly after two AZD1222 doses compared with day 0 and with MenACWY recipients. CD4 TCRs associated with the vaccine covered the entire spike protein, and the dominant responses were in regions 160-218 and 743-854. Reportedly, close to half of the unique spike-specific TCRs recognized epitopes lying outside the regions that are mutated in the B.1.351 and B.1.1.7 variants. Only 5 to 7 AZD1222 recipients were SARS-CoV-2 seropositive at baseline, limiting conclusions about previously exposed vaccinees. No day 14 peak-response samples were available, so repertoires were characterized only after the peak T cell response. Most participants were white British and females outnumbered males, and the authors suggested that clonal diversity may have been underestimated. In the small 56-69-year group, the increase in depth fell short of significance, most likely because of low power.

Sample time point, as interpreted from the label and publication: about 28 days (+/-7) after the second vaccine dose. AZD1222 recipients given second doses at about 4 weeks or at about 12 weeks were pooled, since spike-specific TCR depth and breadth were not found to differ between the two schedules. The vaccinee samples were drawn from two UK trials, COV001 and COV002, one of which was a single-blind randomized controlled phase 2/3 trial testing AZD1222 (ChAdOx1 nCoV-19) in healthy adults. For TCRbeta chain sequencing, PBMC samples were collected from trial participants at day 0 and at day 28 after the second dose. The CDR3 regions of human TCRbeta chains were subjected to immunosequencing. The source study handled its data this way. TCRs in the repertoires were matched against a reference library of SARS-CoV-2-specific TCRs that had been generated with the MIRA antigen-specificity platform. Breadth was defined as the fraction of unique TCRs that were SARS-CoV-2-associated, and depth was defined as the fraction of total T cells that were SARS-CoV-2-associated. Using the MIRA data, every spike-specific TCR was mapped to the spike region that the TCR reacted to and assigned to either a CD4 or a CD8 class. Log10-transformed breadth and depth values were compared by one-way ANOVA with Sidak's multiple comparisons tests. TCRdb retrieved this table from immuneACCESS and kept in-frame rearrangements only. Not all clones are present; in checked studies, unresolved V genes account for under half, and no reason is known for the remainder. V, J and clone size derive from that table, while D and trimming were established from the DNA sequence. The sample data list about 130,000 clones, and more than 80% of these were observed just once. Roughly 4% of the sample is in the top ten clones.

Note on this clone: It has no known antigen specificity. No base qualities exist here, and no much larger clone lies one base off it.

CDR1 and CDR2 (ENHRY, SYGVKD) derive from the germline V gene. The CDR3 has 15 amino acids, counting the end cysteine and phenylalanine. The sequence is cut down to CDR3 DNA, 45 bases in frame from base 1. V has 6 bases trimmed and J has 8 bases trimmed; junction bases matching no gene number 13. The sequencing used peripheral blood, collected 28 days after the second AZD1222 dose. The chain was built from TRBV10-3 and TRBJ1-3; the central 7 bases match TRBD1. This sequence was found in an adult who received the AZD1222 COVID-19 vaccine. The bases are TGTGCCATCAGGGGAGGGACAGTGACGGCGGACACCATATATTTT. Its translation reads: CAIRGGTVTADTIYF.